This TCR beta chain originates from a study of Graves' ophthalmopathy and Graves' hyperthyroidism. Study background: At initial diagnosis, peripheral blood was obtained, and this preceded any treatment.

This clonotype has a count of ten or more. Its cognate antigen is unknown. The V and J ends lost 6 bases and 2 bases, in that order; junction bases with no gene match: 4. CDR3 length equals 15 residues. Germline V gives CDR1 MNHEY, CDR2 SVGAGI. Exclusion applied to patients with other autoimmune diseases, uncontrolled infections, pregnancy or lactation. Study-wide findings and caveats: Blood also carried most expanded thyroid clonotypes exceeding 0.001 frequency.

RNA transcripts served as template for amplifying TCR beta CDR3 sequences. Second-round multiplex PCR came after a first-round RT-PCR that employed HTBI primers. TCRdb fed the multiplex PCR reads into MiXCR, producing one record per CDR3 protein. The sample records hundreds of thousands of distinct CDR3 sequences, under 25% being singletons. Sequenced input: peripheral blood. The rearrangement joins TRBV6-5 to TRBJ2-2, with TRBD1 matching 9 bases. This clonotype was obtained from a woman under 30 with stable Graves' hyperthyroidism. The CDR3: CASSHRGPNTGELFF. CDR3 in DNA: TGTGCCAGCAGCCACAGGGGGCCAAACACCGGGGAGCTGTTTTTT.